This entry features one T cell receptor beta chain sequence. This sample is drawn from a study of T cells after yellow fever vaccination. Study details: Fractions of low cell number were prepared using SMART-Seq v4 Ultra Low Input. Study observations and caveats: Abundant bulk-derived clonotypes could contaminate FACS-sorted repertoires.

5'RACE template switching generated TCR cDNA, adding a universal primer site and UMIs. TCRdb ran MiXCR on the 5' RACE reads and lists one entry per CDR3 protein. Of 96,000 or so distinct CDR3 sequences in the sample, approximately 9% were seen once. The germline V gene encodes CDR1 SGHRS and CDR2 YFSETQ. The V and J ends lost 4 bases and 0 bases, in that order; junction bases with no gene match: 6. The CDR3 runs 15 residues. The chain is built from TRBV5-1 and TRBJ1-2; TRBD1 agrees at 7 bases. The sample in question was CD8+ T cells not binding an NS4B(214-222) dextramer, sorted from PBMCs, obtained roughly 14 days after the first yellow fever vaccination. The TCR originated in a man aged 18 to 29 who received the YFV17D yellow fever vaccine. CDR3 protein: CASSPGTEANYGYTF. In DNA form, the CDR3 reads TGCGCCAGCAGCCCGGGGACAGAAGCTAACTATGGCTACACCTTC.